The 5 T cell receptor beta chains presented below share a single source sample, sequenced in a study of prognosis after radiotherapy for stage I lung cancer. Two-round multiplex PCR, the amplification method, yielded TCR beta CDR3 from genomic DNA. Initially, in first-round PCR, primers specific to each TRBV and TRBJ gene were used. TCRdb redid the calling of the multiplex PCR reads with MiXCR, one entry per CDR3 protein. The data show around 51,000 distinct CDR3 sequences, about 37% seen once. Here the sequenced sample was PBMCs, taken before or after stereotactic body radiation therapy (not recorded which). The receptors originated from a donor aged 50 or older with non-small cell lung cancer.

This clonotype was picked up a small number of times. A much bigger clone sits one base away, suggesting this may be a read error. This chain links TRBV28 with TRBJ2-3, with TRBD2 identical over 9 bases. CDR1 and CDR2 from the germline V gene are MDHEN and SYDVKM. With 4 bases clipped from V and 6 bases from J, the junction kept 17 bases outside the gene matches. This CDR3 contains 18 residues. The CDR3 DNA is TGTGCCAGCAGTTCCGAATGGTGCGGGACTAGCAATATTGATACGCAGTATTTT. Amino acid sequence: CASSSEWCGTSNIDTQYF.

This clonotype has at least ten counts. The chain joins TRBV6-1 to TRBJ1-2; D gene unclear. This CDR3 spans 16 amino acids. V lost 4 bases, J lost 4 bases, and 19 bases lay in between. Germline lookup yields CDR1 MNHNS and CDR2 SASEGT. CDR3 loop: CASSGSGLELVYGYTF. As DNA, the CDR3 is TGTGCCAGCAGTGGTTCGGGCCTCGAACTGGTCTATGGCTACACCTTC.

This clonotype has ten or more counts. The rearrangement joins TRBV7-2 to TRBJ2-1, with 8 bases matching TRBD1. V gave up 5 bases and J gave up 8 bases; unmatched junction bases: 8. This CDR3 comprises 14 residues. CDR1 and CDR2 from the germline V gene are SGHTA and FQGNSA. Written as DNA, the CDR3 is TGTGCCAGCAGCCTAGACAGGGGTGAGGATGAGCAGTTCTTC. This encodes CASSLDRGEDEQFF.

This clonotype has a count of ten or more. The chain joins TRBV6-9 to TRBJ1-2; D unresolved. Germline CDR1 reads MNHGY; CDR2 reads SVAAGI. The V end was cut by 3 bases, the J end by 4 bases, with 18 bases between. The CDR3 has 16 residues. In DNA form, the CDR3 reads TGTGCCAGCAGTTACTCCGTCGCGGGCAGTTCCTATGGCTACACCTTC. Protein product: CASSYSVAGSSYGYTF.

This clonotype has ten or more counts. The chain couples TRBV20-1 to TRBJ2-1, with D unclear. Germline loops: CDR1 DFQATT, CDR2 SNEGSKA (reference sequence). Trimming took 5 bases from V and 6 from J, leaving 14 bases between them. The CDR3 totals 13 residues. CDR3: CSARRLSINEQFF. The CDR3 DNA reads as TGCAGTGCTCGCAGGTTGAGTATCAATGAGCAGTTCTTC.